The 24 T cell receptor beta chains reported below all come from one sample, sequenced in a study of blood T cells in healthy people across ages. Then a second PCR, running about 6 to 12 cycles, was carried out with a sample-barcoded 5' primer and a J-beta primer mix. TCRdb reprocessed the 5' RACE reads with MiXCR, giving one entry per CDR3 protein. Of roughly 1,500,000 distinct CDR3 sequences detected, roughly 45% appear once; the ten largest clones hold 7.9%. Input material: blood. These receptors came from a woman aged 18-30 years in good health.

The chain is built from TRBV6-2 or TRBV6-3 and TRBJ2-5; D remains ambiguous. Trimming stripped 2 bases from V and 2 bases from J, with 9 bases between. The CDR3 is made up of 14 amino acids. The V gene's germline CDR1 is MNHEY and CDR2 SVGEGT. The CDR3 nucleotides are TGTGCCAGCAGTTACGGTATAGATCAAGAGACCCAGTACTTC. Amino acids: CASSYGIDQETQYF.

CDR3 sequence (DNA): TGTGCCACCAGTGCTGGGGGACTCGGGACAGGACATACCTACGAGCAGTACTTC. This codes for CATSAGGLGTGHTYEQYF. V and J are TRBV24-1 and TRBJ2-7, with 8 bases identical to TRBD1. This CDR3 is 18 amino acids long. In germline, CDR1 is KGHDR, CDR2 SFDVKD. Trimming took 5 bases from V and 2 from J; bases not matched to a gene: 16.

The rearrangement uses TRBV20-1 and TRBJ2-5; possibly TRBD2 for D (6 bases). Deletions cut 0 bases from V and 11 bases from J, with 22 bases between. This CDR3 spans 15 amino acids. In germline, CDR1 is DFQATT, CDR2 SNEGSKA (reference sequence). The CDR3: CSARDSQRAGNEQYF. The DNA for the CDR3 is TGCAGTGCTAGAGATTCCCAGCGGGCAGGGAATGAGCAGTACTTC.

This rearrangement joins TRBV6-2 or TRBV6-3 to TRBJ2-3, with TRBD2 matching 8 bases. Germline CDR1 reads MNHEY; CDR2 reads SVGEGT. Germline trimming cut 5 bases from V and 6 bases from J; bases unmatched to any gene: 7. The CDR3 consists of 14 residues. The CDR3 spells CASSRSGSIDTQYF. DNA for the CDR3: TGTGCCAGCAGTAGGAGCGGGAGCATCGATACGCAGTATTTT.

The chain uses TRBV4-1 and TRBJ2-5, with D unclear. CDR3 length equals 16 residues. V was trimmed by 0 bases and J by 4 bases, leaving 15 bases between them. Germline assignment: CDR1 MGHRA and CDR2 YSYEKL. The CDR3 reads CASSQESSWNSETQYF. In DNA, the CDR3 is TGCGCCAGCAGCCAAGAATCGAGCTGGAACTCAGAGACCCAGTACTTC.

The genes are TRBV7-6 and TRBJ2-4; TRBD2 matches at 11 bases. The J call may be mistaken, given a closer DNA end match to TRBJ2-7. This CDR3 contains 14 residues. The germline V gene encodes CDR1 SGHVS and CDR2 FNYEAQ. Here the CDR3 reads CASTIAGGLDEQYF. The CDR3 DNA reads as TGTGCCAGCACCATAGCGGGAGGGCTAGACGAGCAGTACTTC.

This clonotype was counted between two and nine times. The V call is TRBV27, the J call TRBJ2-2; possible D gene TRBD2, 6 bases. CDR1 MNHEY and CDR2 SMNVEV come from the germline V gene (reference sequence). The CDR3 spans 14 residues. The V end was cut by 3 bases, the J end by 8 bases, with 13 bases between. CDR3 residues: CASSFAGFGGELFF. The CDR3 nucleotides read TGTGCCAGCAGTTTCGCGGGGTTCGGGGGGGAGCTGTTTTTT.

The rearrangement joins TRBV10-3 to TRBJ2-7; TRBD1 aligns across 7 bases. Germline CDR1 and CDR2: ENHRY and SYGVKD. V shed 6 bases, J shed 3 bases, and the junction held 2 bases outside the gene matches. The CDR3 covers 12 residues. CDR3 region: CAIRGDSYEQYF. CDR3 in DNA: TGTGCCATCAGGGGGGACAGCTACGAGCAGTACTTC.

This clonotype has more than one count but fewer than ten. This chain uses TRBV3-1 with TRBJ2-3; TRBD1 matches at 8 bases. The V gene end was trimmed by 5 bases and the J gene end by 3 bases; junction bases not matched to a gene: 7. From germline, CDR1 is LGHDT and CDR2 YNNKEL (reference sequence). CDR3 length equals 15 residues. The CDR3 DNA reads TGTGCCAGCAGCACTCAGGGGGCTGGGACAGATACGCAGTATTTT. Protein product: CASSTQGAGTDTQYF.

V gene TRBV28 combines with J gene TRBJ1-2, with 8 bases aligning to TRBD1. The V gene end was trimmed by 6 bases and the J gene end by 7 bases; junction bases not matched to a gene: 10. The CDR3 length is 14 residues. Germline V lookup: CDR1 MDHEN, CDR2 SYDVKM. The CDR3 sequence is CASSFSQGARGYTF. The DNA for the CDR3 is TGTGCCAGCAGCTTTAGTCAGGGGGCGCGTGGCTACACCTTC.

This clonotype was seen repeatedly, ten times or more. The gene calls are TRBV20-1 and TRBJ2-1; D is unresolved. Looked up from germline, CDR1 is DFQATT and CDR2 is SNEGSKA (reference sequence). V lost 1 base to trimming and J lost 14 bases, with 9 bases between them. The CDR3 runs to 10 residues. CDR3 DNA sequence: TGCAGTGCTAGAGTGGCAGAGGAGTTCTTC. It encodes CSARVAEEFF.

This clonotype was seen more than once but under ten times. The CDR3 DNA is TGCGCCAGCAGCCAAGATCAGCAGCCCAATGAGCAGTACTTC. It specifies CASSQDQQPNEQYF. This chain uses TRBV4-1 with TRBJ2-7; D is unresolved. Germline-derived CDR1 and CDR2 are MGHRA and YSYEKL. V was trimmed by 0 bases and J by 7 bases, leaving 13 bases between them. The CDR3 sequence is 14 residues long.

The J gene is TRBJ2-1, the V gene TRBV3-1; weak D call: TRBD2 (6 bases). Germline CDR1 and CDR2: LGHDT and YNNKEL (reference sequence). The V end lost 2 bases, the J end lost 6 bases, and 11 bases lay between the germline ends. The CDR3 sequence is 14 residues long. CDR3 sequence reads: CASSQQAGLNEQFF. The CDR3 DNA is TGTGCCAGCAGCCAACAGGCGGGGCTCAATGAGCAGTTCTTC.

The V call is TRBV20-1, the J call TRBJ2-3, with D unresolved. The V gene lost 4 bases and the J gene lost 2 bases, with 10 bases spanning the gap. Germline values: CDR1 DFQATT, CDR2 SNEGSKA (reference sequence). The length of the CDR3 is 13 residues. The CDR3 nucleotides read TGCAGTGCTATATTACCGAACACAGATACGCAGTATTTT. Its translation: CSAILPNTDTQYF.

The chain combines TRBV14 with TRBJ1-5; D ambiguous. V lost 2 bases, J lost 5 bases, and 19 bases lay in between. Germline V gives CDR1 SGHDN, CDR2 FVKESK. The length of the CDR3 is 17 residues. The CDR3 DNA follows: TGTGCCAGCAGCCAATACTGGAGAGTGACGGAATATCAGCCCCAGCATTTT. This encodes CASSQYWRVTEYQPQHF.

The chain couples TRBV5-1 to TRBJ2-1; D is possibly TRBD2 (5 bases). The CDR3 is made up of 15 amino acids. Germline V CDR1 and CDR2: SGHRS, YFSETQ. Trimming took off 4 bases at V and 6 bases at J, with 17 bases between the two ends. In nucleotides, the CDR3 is TGCGCCAGCAGCGGGGTGGCGAGCGGCCTCAATGAGCAGTTCTTC. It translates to CASSGVASGLNEQFF. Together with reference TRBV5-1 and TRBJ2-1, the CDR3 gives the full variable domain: KAGVTQTPRYLIKTRGQQVTLSCSPISGHRSVSWYQQTPGQGLQFLFEYFSETQRNKGNFPGRFSGRQFSNSRSEMNVSTLELGDSALYLCASSGVASGLNEQFFGPGTRLTVL.

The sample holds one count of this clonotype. The CDR3 DNA is TGTGCCAGCAGGTATGGGGTAAATAGCAATCAGCCCCAGCATTTT. Its protein product is CASRYGVNSNQPQHF. This rearrangement joins TRBV28 to TRBJ1-5; D gene uncertain. CDR1 MDHEN and CDR2 SYDVKM come from the germline V gene. Deletions cut 6 bases from V and 0 bases from J, with 12 bases between. The CDR3 consists of 15 residues.

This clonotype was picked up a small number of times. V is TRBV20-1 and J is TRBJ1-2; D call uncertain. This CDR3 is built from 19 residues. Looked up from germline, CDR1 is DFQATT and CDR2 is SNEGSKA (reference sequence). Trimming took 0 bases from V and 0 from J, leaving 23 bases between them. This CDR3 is CSARDDIIDTQLSNYGYTF. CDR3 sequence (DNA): TGCAGTGCTAGAGATGACATAATAGACACCCAACTTTCTAACTATGGCTACACCTTC.

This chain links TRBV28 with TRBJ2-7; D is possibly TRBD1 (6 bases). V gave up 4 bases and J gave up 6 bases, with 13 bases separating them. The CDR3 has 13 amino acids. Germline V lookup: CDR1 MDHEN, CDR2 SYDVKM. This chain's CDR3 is CASSSGQNFEQYF. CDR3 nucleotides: TGTGCCAGCAGTTCTGGACAGAACTTCGAGCAGTACTTC. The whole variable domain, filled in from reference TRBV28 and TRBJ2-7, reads DVKVTQSSRYLVKRTGEKVFLECVQDMDHENMFWYRQDPGLGLRLIYFSYDVKMKEKGDIPEGYSVSREKKERFSLILESASTNQTSMYLCASSSGQNFEQYFGPGTRLTVT.

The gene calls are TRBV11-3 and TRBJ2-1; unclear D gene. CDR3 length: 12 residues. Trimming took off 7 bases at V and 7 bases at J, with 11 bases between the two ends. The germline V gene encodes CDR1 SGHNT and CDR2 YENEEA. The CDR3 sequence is CASNSDRNEQFF. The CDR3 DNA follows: TGTGCCAGCAATTCCGACCGAAATGAGCAGTTCTTC.

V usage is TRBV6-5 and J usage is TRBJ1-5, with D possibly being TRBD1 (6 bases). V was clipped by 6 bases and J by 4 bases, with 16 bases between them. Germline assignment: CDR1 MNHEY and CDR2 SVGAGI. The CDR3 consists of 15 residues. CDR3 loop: CASRPQGKGNQPQHF. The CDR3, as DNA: TGTGCCAGCAGACCACAGGGAAAAGGGAATCAGCCCCAGCATTTT.

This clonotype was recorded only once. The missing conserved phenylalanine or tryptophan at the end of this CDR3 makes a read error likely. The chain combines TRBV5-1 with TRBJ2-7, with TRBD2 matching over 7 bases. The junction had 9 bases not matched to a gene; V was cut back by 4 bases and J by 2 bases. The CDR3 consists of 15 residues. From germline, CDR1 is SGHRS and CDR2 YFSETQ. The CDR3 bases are TGCGCCAGCAGCCTCGGGGGGAAACCCACCTACGAGCAGTACCTC. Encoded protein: CASSLGGKPTYEQYL.

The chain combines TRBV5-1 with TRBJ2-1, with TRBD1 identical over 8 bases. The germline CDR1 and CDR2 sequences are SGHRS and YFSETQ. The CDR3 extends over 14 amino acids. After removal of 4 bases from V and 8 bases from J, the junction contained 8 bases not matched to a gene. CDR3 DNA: TGCGCCAGCAGCATCGGACAGGGTAGCGATGAGCAGTTCTTC. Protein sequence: CASSIGQGSDEQFF.

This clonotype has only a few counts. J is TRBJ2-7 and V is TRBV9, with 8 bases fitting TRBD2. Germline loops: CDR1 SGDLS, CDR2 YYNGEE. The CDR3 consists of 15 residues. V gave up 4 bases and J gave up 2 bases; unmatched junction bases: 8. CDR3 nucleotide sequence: TGTGCCAGCAGCCCCCAGCCAGCGGGAGCCTACGAGCAGTACTTC. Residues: CASSPQPAGAYEQYF.